These 27 T cell receptor beta chains came from one sample sequenced in a study of cytotoxic CD8 clonotypes in ibrutinib-treated CLL. Assay used: immunoSEQ multiplex PCR; TCRdb lists only in-frame clones, some missing. The sample includes 160,000 or so clones, more than 75% of them seen just once. The sample was PBMCs, taken after 12 months of ibrutinib treatment. All receptors derive from a human donor with chronic lymphocytic leukemia.

This rearrangement joins TRBV28 to TRBJ2-2, with 7 bases fitting TRBD1. The V gene end was trimmed by 10 bases and the J gene end by 6 bases; junction bases not matched to a gene: 17. The CDR3 runs to 16 residues. Germline values: CDR1 MDHEN, CDR2 SYDVKM. The DNA for the CDR3 is TGTGCCACCTCACCGTTTCGCACAGGGGTGGCCGGGGAGCTGTTTTTT. Its protein is CATSPFRTGVAGELFF.

This clone was counted a few times. This specimen includes other DNA sequences encoding the same CDR3. The chain has TRBV5-1 and TRBJ1-2; possibly TRBD1 for D (6 bases). V was clipped by 3 bases and J by 3 bases, with 9 bases between them. Germline CDR1 SGHRS, CDR2 YFSETQ. The CDR3 covers 13 residues. CDR3 sequence (DNA): TGCGCCAGCAGCTCACAGGGAGACTATGGCTACACCTTC. It encodes CASSSQGDYGYTF.

A few counts support this clone. J is TRBJ2-5 and V is TRBV7-8, with TRBD2 matching 10 bases. The CDR3 has 14 residues. With V trimmed by 4 bases and J by 5 bases, 4 bases remained unmatched. Germline loops: CDR1 SGHVS, CDR2 FQNEAQ. The CDR3, as DNA: TGTGCCAGCAGCTCTACGGGACTAGCGGAGACCCAGTACTTC. Its protein is CASSSTGLAETQYF.

The J gene is TRBJ1-5, the V gene TRBV6-5; D is ambiguous. V shed 2 bases and J shed 1 base, with 9 bases lying between them. CDR3 length: 15 amino acids. Germline V gene sequence: CDR1 MNHEY, CDR2 SVGAGI. The CDR3 is CASSYLGGSNQPQHF. In nucleotides, the CDR3 is TGTGCCAGCAGTTACCTTGGAGGGAGCAATCAGCCCCAGCATTTT.

V and J are TRBV7-2 and TRBJ2-7; 9 bases map to TRBD2. Germline CDR1 reads SGHTA; CDR2 reads FQGNSA. The CDR3 length is 14 residues. V lost 6 bases and J lost 0; bases outside the gene matches: 3. The CDR3 is CASSSSGASYEQYF. CDR3 DNA: TGTGCCAGCAGTTCTAGCGGGGCCTCCTACGAGCAGTACTTC. The full variable domain, in which reference TRBV7-2 and TRBJ2-7 provide the parts outside the CDR3, is GAGVSQSPSNKVTEKGKDVELRCDPISGHTALYWYRQSLGQGLEFLIYFQGNSAPDKSGLPSDRFSAERTGGSVSTLTIQRTQQEDSAVYLCASSSSGASYEQYFGPGTRLTVT.

The rearrangement links TRBV10-1 to TRBJ1-4; D gene uncertain. This CDR3 contains 11 residues. Looked up from germline, CDR1 is WNHNN and CDR2 is SYGVQD (reference sequence). V gave up 7 bases and J gave up 6 bases, with 6 bases separating them. In DNA form, the CDR3 reads TGCGCCAGCACCCGGGATGAAAAACTGTTTTTT. Residues: CASTRDEKLFF.

This chain connects TRBV7-3 to TRBJ2-5, with TRBD2 matching over 8 bases. CDR1 SGHTA and CDR2 FQGTGA come from the germline V gene. The V segment lost 3 bases and the J segment 1 base; nucleotides outside the gene matches: 4. The CDR3 is made up of 15 amino acids. The CDR3 nucleotides are TGTGCCAGCAGCTTGATCGCGGGGGGCCAAGAGACCCAGTACTTC. This codes for CASSLIAGGQETQYF. Variable domain in full (rest from reference TRBV7-3 and TRBJ2-5): GAGVSQTPSNKVTEKGKYVELRCDPISGHTALYWYRQSLGQGPEFLIYFQGTGAADDSGLPNDRFFAVRPEGSVSTLKIQRTERGDSAVYLCASSLIAGGQETQYFGPGTRLLVL.

The rearrangement joins TRBV5-1 to TRBJ2-7; 13 bases match TRBD2. The CDR3 loop spans 16 amino acids. The J segment lost 2 bases and the V segment lost 4 bases, leaving 6 bases of the junction unmatched. Germline assignment: CDR1 SGHRS and CDR2 YFSETQ. The chain's CDR3 is CASSRAGTSGTYEQYF. The CDR3 DNA follows: TGCGCCAGCAGCCGTGCCGGGACTAGCGGGACCTACGAGCAGTACTTC.

The gene calls are TRBV11-3 and TRBJ2-5, with 9 bases fitting TRBD1. CDR3 length equals 15 residues. The J segment lost 4 bases and the V segment lost 6 bases, leaving 9 bases of the junction unmatched. Germline V gene lookup returns CDR1 SGHNT and CDR2 YENEEA. DNA for the CDR3: TGTGCCAGCAGTCTAGGGACAGGGCAGCGAGAGACCCAGTACTTC. Its translation is CASSLGTGQRETQYF.

DNA for the CDR3: TGTGCCAGCAGCTTAAGGCGCCAGGGCGTCTCCTACGAGCAGTACTTC. Its protein product is CASSLRRQGVSYEQYF. The chain employs TRBV13 and TRBJ2-7, with a possible D match to TRBD1 (5 bases). Deletions cut 2 bases from V and 0 bases from J, with 14 bases between. The CDR3 has 16 amino acids. Germline CDR1 reads PRHDT; CDR2 reads FYEKMQ (reference sequence).

This chain joins TRBV19 and TRBJ1-5; D possibly corresponds to TRBD1 (6 bases). Germline assignment: CDR1 LNHDA and CDR2 SQIVND (reference sequence). This CDR3 region has 15 residues. V gave up 8 bases and J gave up 6 bases, with 20 bases separating them. As DNA, the CDR3 is TGTGCCAGTGTCCAGGCCAGGGGTTTTTCTCAGCCCCAGCATTTT. This encodes CASVQARGFSQPQHF.

This clone came up once. This chain uses TRBV9 with TRBJ2-2, with D uncertain. Trimming took off 4 bases at V and 3 bases at J, with 10 bases between the two ends. Germline loops: CDR1 SGDLS, CDR2 YYNGEE. The CDR3 extends over 14 amino acids. Here the CDR3 reads CASSPSVDTGELFF. DNA for the CDR3: TGTGCCAGCAGCCCCTCGGTAGACACCGGGGAGCTGTTTTTT.

V gene TRBV7-9 combines with J gene TRBJ2-5; TRBD2 matches 7 bases. Looked up from germline, CDR1 is SEHNR and CDR2 is FQNEAQ (reference sequence). The V gene end was trimmed by 5 bases and the J gene end by 4 bases; junction bases not matched to a gene: 4. The CDR3 totals 13 residues. This chain's CDR3 is CASSQAGIETQYF. CDR3 DNA sequence: TGTGCCAGCAGCCAAGCGGGGATAGAGACCCAGTACTTC.

V usage is TRBV18 and J usage is TRBJ2-7, with D perhaps given as TRBD1 or TRBD2 (5 bases each). Germline CDR1 and CDR2: KGHSH and LQKENI. V lost 5 bases to trimming and J lost 4 bases, with 15 bases between them. The CDR3 runs to 14 residues. The CDR3 sequence: CASSSRDGPYEQYF. As DNA, the CDR3 is TGTGCCAGCTCATCTCGGGACGGTCCTTACGAGCAGTACTTC. Full variable domain (missing parts from reference TRBV18 and TRBJ2-7): NAGVMQNPRHLVRRRGQEARLRCSPMKGHSHVYWYRQLPEEGLKFMVYLQKENIIDESGMPKERFSAEFPKEGPSILRIQQVVRGDSAAYFCASSSRDGPYEQYFGPGTRLTVT.

The rearrangement joins TRBV5-1 to TRBJ1-1, with 8 bases matching TRBD1. Germline lookup yields CDR1 SGHRS and CDR2 YFSETQ. This CDR3 is 15 amino acids long. V gave up 3 bases and J gave up 2 bases; unmatched junction bases: 6. The CDR3 region is CASSWGDRPNTEAFF. In nucleotides, the CDR3 is TGCGCCAGCAGCTGGGGGGACAGGCCCAACACTGAAGCTTTCTTT.

This rearrangement joins TRBV7-2 to TRBJ2-1; the match to TRBD2 covers 13 bases. The germline V gene encodes CDR1 SGHTA and CDR2 FQGNSA. The V segment lost 1 base and the J segment 5 bases; nucleotides outside the gene matches: 2. This CDR3 has 16 amino acids. Written as DNA, the CDR3 is TGTGCCAGCAGCTTAGGACTAGCGGGAGGCAACAATGAGCAGTTCTTC. Its protein is CASSLGLAGGNNEQFF.

The chain uses TRBV6-1 and TRBJ2-3, with D tentatively TRBD1 (6 bases). V gave up 0 bases and J gave up 2 bases, with 21 bases separating them. Germline loops: CDR1 MNHNS, CDR2 SASEGT. This CDR3 region has 19 residues. The CDR3 DNA is TGTGCCAGCAGTGAAGCCCCCTTAGGGGGTAGTAGCATCACAGATACGCAGTATTTT. Translating gives CASSEAPLGGSSITDTQYF.

This clone is a singleton in its sample. The CDR3 coding sequence is TGTGCCAGCAGGGGAGACAGGGGATCTAACTATGGCTACACCTTC. It specifies CASRGDRGSNYGYTF. The rearrangement links TRBV6-5 to TRBJ1-2; TRBD1 agrees at 8 bases. Per germline, CDR1 MNHEY and CDR2 SVGAGI. V trimming: 6 bases; J trimming: 0 bases; junction bases outside the gene matches: 6. CDR3 length equals 15 residues.

The V call is TRBV7-7, the J call TRBJ1-5, with no clear D. The germline V and J ends were trimmed by 4 bases and 0 bases, with 7 bases remaining between them. The CDR3 runs to 14 residues. In germline, CDR1 is SSHAT, CDR2 FNYEAQ (reference sequence). This CDR3 is CASSYEDSNQPQHF. CDR3 nucleotides: TGTGCCAGCAGCTACGAGGATAGCAATCAGCCCCAGCATTTT.

V usage is TRBV28 and J usage is TRBJ2-7; D is possibly TRBD1 (6 bases). Germline V gene lookup returns CDR1 MDHEN and CDR2 SYDVKM. This CDR3 is built from 12 residues. Trimming took off 7 bases at V and 10 bases at J, with 17 bases between the two ends. This CDR3 is CASTVRGSLQYF. The CDR3 DNA reads TGTGCCAGCACTGTGAGGGGGTCCCTACAGTACTTC. The complete variable domain, with remaining parts taken from reference TRBV28 and TRBJ2-7, reads DVKVTQSSRYLVKRTGEKVFLECVQDMDHENMFWYRQDPGLGLRLIYFSYDVKMKEKGDIPEGYSVSREKKERFSLILESASTNQTSMYLCASTVRGSLQYFGPGTRLTVT.

V is TRBV5-1 and J is TRBJ2-1, with 8 bases identical to TRBD2. V lost 4 bases and J lost 3; bases outside the gene matches: 6. Looked up from germline, CDR1 is SGHRS and CDR2 is YFSETQ. This CDR3 spans 15 amino acids. The CDR3 reads CASSPVAGGYNEQFF. The DNA of the CDR3 is TGCGCCAGCAGCCCGGTGGCGGGAGGCTACAATGAGCAGTTCTTC.

CDR3 DNA sequence: TGTGCCAGCAGCTTAAGTTTGGAAGGGGACTCCTATGGCTACACCTTC. It codes for CASSLSLEGDSYGYTF. V is TRBV7-2 and J is TRBJ1-2; possible D gene TRBD1, 5 bases. Trimming removed 2 bases at V and 4 bases at J, with 17 bases between. The length of the CDR3 is 16 residues. The germline gives CDR1 SGHTA, CDR2 FQGNSA.

The chain carries TRBV6-5 and TRBJ2-7; D assignment may be TRBD1 or TRBD2 (6 bases each). The CDR3 has 16 amino acids. V lost 2 bases to trimming and J lost 2 bases, with 16 bases between them. In germline, CDR1 is MNHEY, CDR2 SVGAGI. In nucleotides, the CDR3 is TGTGCCAGCAGTTACGGTACAGGGAGGCAGACCTACGAGCAGTACTTC. Its protein is CASSYGTGRQTYEQYF.

Here the CDR3 DNA reads TGTGCCAGTAGTGTAGGGGGCCGGGGTACTGAAGCTTTCTTT. It translates to CASSVGGRGTEAFF. This sequence joins TRBV19 and TRBJ1-1; 7 positions match TRBD1. J gave up 5 bases and V 5 bases, and 8 bases lay outside the gene matches. Germline assignment: CDR1 LNHDA and CDR2 SQIVND (reference sequence). This CDR3 is built from 14 residues.

The table lists this clone with many counts. V and J are TRBV28 and TRBJ1-2, with no clear D. V gave up 3 bases and J gave up 4 bases, with 9 bases separating them. CDR1 and CDR2 from the germline V gene are MDHEN and SYDVKM. CDR3 size: 13 residues. The CDR3: CASSLRVGYGYTF. In nucleotides, the CDR3 is TGTGCCAGCAGTTTGCGGGTGGGCTATGGCTACACCTTC.

The chain combines TRBV5-8 with TRBJ1-4, with 8 bases that match TRBD1. The J segment lost 7 bases and the V segment lost 4 bases, leaving 9 bases of the junction unmatched. Germline V CDR1 and CDR2: SGHTS, YDEGEE. This CDR3 spans 15 amino acids. CDR3 nucleotide sequence: TGTGCCAGCAGCCTGACAGGGGTGTTGAGTGAAAAACTGTTTTTT. This sequence encodes CASSLTGVLSEKLFF.

The chain links TRBV9 to TRBJ2-2; TRBD2 agrees at 7 bases. Germline CDR1 is SGDLS and CDR2 is YYNGEE. V shed 5 bases and J 1 base; nucleotides not matched to a gene: 8. This CDR3 is 16 amino acids long. CDR3 residues: CASSPSGTENTGELFF. CDR3 DNA sequence: TGTGCCAGCAGTCCTAGCGGAACTGAGAACACCGGGGAGCTGTTTTTT.